The next 8 T cell receptor beta chains were all read from a single sample in a study of T cell repertoires in cytomegalovirus infection. TCRdb analysed the reads with MiXCR anew, one entry per CDR3 protein. The sample has about 300,000 distinct CDR3 sequences, roughly a tenth seen once; the top ten hold 2.5%. The sequenced sample was PBMCs. The receptors were gathered from a human donor in good health (CMV status not recorded). Some clones in this sample may be carry-over from other donors' samples.

The V and J genes are TRBV7-9 and TRBJ1-1; D gene ambiguous. Trimming shortened V by 3 bases and J by 1 base, and 12 bases separated the two germline ends. The CDR3 extends over 15 amino acids. Germline lookup yields CDR1 SEHNR and CDR2 FQNEAQ (reference sequence). CDR3 sequence reads: CASSLEGGSNTEAFF. CDR3 sequence (DNA): TGTGCCAGCAGCTTGGAGGGAGGATCGAACACTGAAGCTTTCTTT.

The rearrangement joins TRBV28 to TRBJ2-2; D is possibly TRBD2 (6 bases). Trimming stripped 1 base from V and 6 bases from J, with 12 bases between. Germline assignment: CDR1 MDHEN and CDR2 SYDVKM. The length of the CDR3 is 15 residues. DNA for the CDR3: TGTGCCAGCAGTTTATACAACCCGGGGGCCGGGGAGCTGTTTTTT. Its translation: CASSLYNPGAGELFF.

This clonotype was counted ten times or more. The chain has TRBV12-3 or TRBV12-4 and TRBJ1-1; a possible D gene is TRBD1 (6 bases). Trimming removed 4 bases at V and 3 bases at J, with 12 bases between. The CDR3 contains 14 residues. CDR3 loop: CASSWTDAYTEAFF. For the CDR3, the DNA is TGTGCCAGCAGTTGGACAGATGCGTACACTGAAGCTTTCTTT.

In this sample, this clonotype turned up many times. CDR3 sequence: CASSLGALEPQHF. The CDR3 nucleotides read TGTGCCAGCAGCTTAGGGGCTTTGGAGCCCCAGCATTTT. The chain has TRBV7-8 and TRBJ1-5; D is undetermined. Germline lookup yields CDR1 SGHVS and CDR2 FQNEAQ. This CDR3 contains 13 residues. With 1 base removed from V and 8 bases from J, the gap between germline ends came to 9 bases.

In this sample, this clonotype turned up a few times. This chain joins TRBV2 and TRBJ2-7; a possible D gene is TRBD1 (5 bases). CDR1 and CDR2 (germline): SNHLY, FYNNEI. The CDR3 spans 15 residues. The germline V and J ends were trimmed by 4 bases and 0 bases, with 13 bases remaining between them. CDR3 nucleotide sequence: TGTGCCAGCAGTGTTGCCAGGGCGAGCTCCTACGAGCAGTACTTC. It is translated as CASSVARASSYEQYF.

The table lists this clonotype with many counts. The chain uses TRBV23-1 and TRBJ2-7; D perhaps matches TRBD2 (5 bases). TRBV23-1 is an ORF, with its function uncertain. V lost 4 bases and J lost 0, with 10 bases in between. The CDR3 is 14 residues long. CDR3 DNA sequence: TGCGCCAGCAGTCCCCAGCGGAACTCCTACGAGCAGTACGTC. This translates into CASSPQRNSYEQYV.

This clonotype was detected ten times or more. V is TRBV6-2 or TRBV6-3 and J is TRBJ1-1; 12 bases are a match to TRBD1. The germline V gene encodes CDR1 MNHEY and CDR2 SVGEGT. J lost 1 base, V lost 6 bases, and 0 bases had no gene match. There are 14 residues in the CDR3. The CDR3 DNA reads TGTGCCAGCAGGGGACAGGGGGCGAACACTGAAGCTTTCTTT. Protein: CASRGQGANTEAFF.

V usage is TRBV28 and J usage is TRBJ2-7; 15 positions match TRBD2. The V segment lost 5 bases and the J segment 7 bases; nucleotides outside the gene matches: 12. This CDR3 contains 17 residues. Germline lookup yields CDR1 MDHEN and CDR2 SYDVKM. In nucleotides, the CDR3 is TGTGCCAGCAGTATAACCGGGACTAGCGGGGGGCGGAGGGAGCAGTACGTC. Protein sequence: CASSITGTSGGRREQYV.